These 5 T cell receptor beta chains share one sample of origin, sequenced in a study of brain metastases from non-small cell lung cancer. The assay was immunoSEQ multiplex PCR, and TCRdb's table has in-frame clones only and misses some. This table has 1,500 to 2,000 clones, more than 85% appearing once. Specimen: tissue from a brain metastasis. The receptors were gathered from a donor at least 40 years old with non-small cell lung cancer.

V is TRBV5-1 and J is TRBJ2-7, with 8 bases that match TRBD1. CDR1 is SGHRS and CDR2 is YFSETQ in the germline V gene. This CDR3 comprises 12 residues. With V trimmed by 6 bases and J by 4 bases, 3 bases remained unmatched. The CDR3 is CASTGTGYEQYF. CDR3 sequence (DNA): TGCGCCAGCACAGGGACAGGATACGAGCAGTACTTC.

This sequence joins TRBV7-3 and TRBJ2-3, with D perhaps TRBD2 (5 bases). CDR3 length: 12 amino acids. The V gene lost 4 bases and the J gene lost 7 bases, with 9 bases spanning the gap. In germline, CDR1 is SGHTA, CDR2 FQGTGA. This chain's CDR3 is CASSSEGYTQYF. DNA of the CDR3: TGTGCCAGCAGCTCAGAGGGTTATACGCAGTATTTT.

V and J are TRBV10-3 and TRBJ2-2; D is uncertain. CDR3 length: 14 amino acids. V shed 4 bases and J shed 1 base, with 7 bases lying between them. Germline V gives CDR1 ENHRY, CDR2 SYGVKD. The DNA for the CDR3 is TGTGCCATCAGTGTCTCGGTGAACACCGGGGAGCTGTTTTTT. Translating it yields CAISVSVNTGELFF.

The V gene is TRBV5-1, the J gene TRBJ2-6; the D is unclear. The CDR3 extends over 17 amino acids. The V end lost 2 bases, the J end lost 0 bases, and 12 bases lay between the germline ends. Germline V lookup: CDR1 SGHRS, CDR2 YFSETQ. In DNA form, the CDR3 reads TGCGCCAGCAGCTTACTGGTACAAACCTCTGGGGCCAACGTCCTGACTTTC. Amino acid sequence: CASSLLVQTSGANVLTF.

This chain joins TRBV9 and TRBJ1-1, with 7 bases that match TRBD1. The CDR3 length is 12 residues. Germline trimming cut 4 bases from V and 5 bases from J; bases unmatched to any gene: 2. Germline loops: CDR1 SGDLS, CDR2 YYNGEE. DNA of the CDR3: TGTGCCAGCAGCCCGGGACAGACTGAAGCTTTCTTT. Translating it yields CASSPGQTEAFF.